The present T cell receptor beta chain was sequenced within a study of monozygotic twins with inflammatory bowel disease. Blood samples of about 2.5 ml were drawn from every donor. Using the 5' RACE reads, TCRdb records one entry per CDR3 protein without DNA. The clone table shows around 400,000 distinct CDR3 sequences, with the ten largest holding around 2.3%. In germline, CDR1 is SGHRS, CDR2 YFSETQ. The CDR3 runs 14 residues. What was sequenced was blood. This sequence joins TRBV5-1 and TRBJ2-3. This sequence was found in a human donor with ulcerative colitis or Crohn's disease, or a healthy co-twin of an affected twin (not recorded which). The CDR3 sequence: CASSFREFTDTQYF.